These 20 T cell receptor beta chains originate from one sample sequenced in a study of shared clonotypes between healthy human individuals. Libraries were prepared by immunoSEQ multiplex PCR; TCRdb keeps only in-frame clonotypes and omits some of them. Among over a million clones, approximately 98.5% were seen once, and the ten largest hold approximately 0.4%. The sequenced sample consisted of naive CD4+ T cells sorted from blood. As to subset: CD45RA+ positively selected. These receptors were obtained from a man aged 30 to 39 in good health.

This chain links TRBV10-3 with TRBJ2-3; possibly TRBD1 for D (6 bases). The CDR3 totals 14 residues. The V gene lost 4 bases and the J gene lost 2 bases, with 10 bases spanning the gap. The germline V gene encodes CDR1 ENHRY and CDR2 SYGVKD. In DNA, the CDR3 is TGTGCCATCAGTGGAGGGGGAGACACAGATACGCAGTATTTT. Its protein is CAISGGGDTDTQYF.

The chain couples TRBV28 to TRBJ2-1, with unresolved D. The CDR3 runs 13 residues. Between the trimmed V and J ends, which lost 6 bases and 7 bases, there was a span of 13 bases. Germline CDR1 reads MDHEN; CDR2 reads SYDVKM. The DNA of the CDR3 is TGTGCCAGCAGAACCAAACCTATGAATGAGCAGTTCTTC. Translated, it gives CASRTKPMNEQFF.

This chain uses TRBV18 with TRBJ1-4, with TRBD1 matching over 8 bases. V trimming: 4 bases; J trimming: 8 bases; junction bases outside the gene matches: 3. Germline-derived CDR1 and CDR2 are KGHSH and LQKENI. The CDR3 is made up of 13 amino acids. The CDR3 is CASSRQGMEKLFF. The CDR3 DNA reads TGTGCCAGCTCACGACAGGGGATGGAAAAACTGTTTTTT.

With respect to this clone: The same CDR3 can be traced to other DNA sequences in this sample. J is TRBJ2-6 and V is TRBV9; D call uncertain. The CDR3 is 15 residues long. The V and J ends lost 0 bases and 0 bases respectively, with 4 bases between them. The V gene's germline CDR1 is SGDLS and CDR2 YYNGEE. The CDR3: CASSVGNSGANVLTF. In DNA form, the CDR3 reads TGTGCCAGCAGCGTAGGTAACTCTGGGGCCAACGTCCTGACTTTC.

The J gene is TRBJ2-1, the V gene TRBV9; TRBD2 matches at 8 bases. CDR3 length: 15 amino acids. Trimming cost V 0 bases and J 9 bases; bases outside gene matches: 8. The germline V gene has CDR1 SGDLS and CDR2 YYNGEE. CDR3 loop: CASSVEAGGQREQFF. In DNA form, the CDR3 reads TGTGCCAGCAGCGTAGAGGCGGGAGGCCAACGTGAGCAGTTCTTC.

The chain uses TRBV28 and TRBJ1-1; D is unresolved. The CDR3 is made up of 12 amino acids. Germline CDR1 MDHEN, CDR2 SYDVKM. V was pared by 3 bases and J by 11 bases, with 13 bases between. CDR3 coding DNA: TGTGCCAGCAGTTTCCCAGAGGTGGAGGCTTTCTTT. It translates to CASSFPEVEAFF. The whole variable domain, remainder taken from reference TRBV28 and TRBJ1-1, is DVKVTQSSRYLVKRTGEKVFLECVQDMDHENMFWYRQDPGLGLRLIYFSYDVKMKEKGDIPEGYSVSREKKERFSLILESASTNQTSMYLCASSFPEVEAFFGQGTRLTVV.

The chain recombines TRBV18 with TRBJ2-7, with TRBD1 matching 11 bases. The V gene end was trimmed by 1 base and the J gene end by 5 bases; junction bases not matched to a gene: 7. This CDR3 region has 16 residues. Per the germline V gene, CDR1 is KGHSH and CDR2 is LQKENI. The CDR3 DNA sequence: TGTGCCAGCTCACCACTAAGTGGACAGGGGGCTAACGAGCAGTACTTC. Amino acids: CASSPLSGQGANEQYF.

This chain links TRBV5-6 with TRBJ2-1, with 7 bases identical to TRBD2. The J segment lost 2 bases and the V segment lost 4 bases, leaving 6 bases of the junction unmatched. The CDR3 has 15 residues. Germline CDR1 SGHDT, CDR2 YYEEEE. CDR3 in DNA: TGTGCCAGCAGCGGGCTGGCGGGAGCCTACAATGAGCAGTTCTTC. This sequence encodes CASSGLAGAYNEQFF. The variable domain in full, with the rest retrieved from reference TRBV5-6 and TRBJ2-1, is DAGVTQSPTHLIKTRGQQVTLRCSPKSGHDTVSWYQQALGQGPQFIFQYYEEEERQRGNFPDRFSGHQFPNYSSELNVNALLLGDSALYLCASSGLAGAYNEQFFGPGTRLTVL.

Note on this clone: The same CDR3 also results from other DNA sequences found in this sample. The gene calls are TRBV19 and TRBJ1-2; no definite D call. The CDR3 length is 13 residues. V was cut by 0 bases and J by 4 bases, with 6 bases left in between. Germline loops: CDR1 LNHDA, CDR2 SQIVND (reference sequence). CDR3 DNA sequence: TGTGCCAGTAGTATAGATCCTGGCTATGGCTACACCTTC. This encodes CASSIDPGYGYTF.

CDR3 sequence: CASSLANSGNTIYF. The DNA of the CDR3 is TGTGCCAGCAGCTTGGCCAACTCTGGAAACACCATATATTTT. This chain uses TRBV5-4 with TRBJ1-3; D is ambiguous. The germline V gene encodes CDR1 SGHNT and CDR2 YYREEE (reference sequence). This CDR3 comprises 14 residues. V was clipped by 0 bases and J by 0 bases, with 4 bases between them.

This clone has only one observation. This chain connects TRBV5-1 to TRBJ2-2; TRBD2 agrees at 8 bases. Germline V gene data show CDR1 as SGHRS and CDR2 as YFSETQ. The CDR3 is 16 amino acids. The J segment lost 5 bases and the V segment lost 3 bases, leaving 9 bases of the junction unmatched. CDR3 loop: CASSSSGGFVTGELFF. Here the CDR3 DNA reads TGCGCCAGCAGCTCTTCGGGAGGGTTCGTAACCGGGGAGCTGTTTTTT. The full variable domain, its missing parts supplied by reference TRBV5-1 and TRBJ2-2, is KAGVTQTPRYLIKTRGQQVTLSCSPISGHRSVSWYQQTPGQGLQFLFEYFSETQRNKGNFPGRFSGRQFSNSRSEMNVSTLELGDSALYLCASSSSGGFVTGELFFGEGSRLTVL.

The V call is TRBV5-4, the J call TRBJ2-3; D remains ambiguous. Per germline, CDR1 SGHNT and CDR2 YYREEE (reference sequence). V was pared by 1 base and J by 6 bases, with 12 bases between. The CDR3 spans 14 residues. Written as DNA, the CDR3 is TGTGCCAGCAGCTTGAAGTTGAAGTCGGATACGCAGTATTTT. Amino acid sequence: CASSLKLKSDTQYF.

The chain carries TRBV6-4 and TRBJ1-1, with a possible D match to TRBD1 (5 bases). This CDR3 has 14 residues. V lost 7 bases and J lost 1, with 13 bases in between. The germline gives CDR1 MRHNA, CDR2 SNTAGT. The CDR3 protein is CASTWDPGNTEAFF. CDR3 coding DNA: TGTGCCAGCACGTGGGACCCCGGGAACACTGAAGCTTTCTTT.

The J gene is TRBJ2-7, the V gene TRBV28, with 13 bases that match TRBD2. Trimming removed 6 bases from V and 13 bases from J; junction bases left unmatched: 12. Looked up from germline, CDR1 is MDHEN and CDR2 is SYDVKM. The CDR3 has 14 amino acids. In DNA form, the CDR3 reads TGTGCCAGCAGCCGCCCCGGGACTAGCGGGACTTCTTACTTC. Its translation is CASSRPGTSGTSYF.

The V call is TRBV7-6, the J call TRBJ2-6; D not resolved. There are 14 residues in the CDR3. Germline values: CDR1 SGHVS, CDR2 FNYEAQ. Trimming removed 6 bases at V and 1 base at J, with 7 bases between. The CDR3 nucleotides read TGTGCCAGCAGTCCAGTATCTGGGGCCAACGTCCTGACTTTC. It yields the protein CASSPVSGANVLTF. Drawing the rest from reference TRBV7-6 and TRBJ2-6, the complete variable domain is GAGVSQSPRYKVTKRGQDVALRCDPISGHVSLYWYRQALGQGPEFLTYFNYEAQQDKSGLPNDRFSAERPEGSISTLTIQRTEQRDSAMYRCASSPVSGANVLTFGAGSRLTVL.

The chain has TRBV13 and TRBJ2-7; perhaps TRBD1 as D (5 bases). Germline CDR1 and CDR2: PRHDT and FYEKMQ (reference sequence). V lost 6 bases to trimming and J lost 6 bases, with 9 bases between them. CDR3 length: 11 residues. Here the CDR3 DNA reads TGTGCCAGCAGAGGAAGGGGCGAGCAGTACTTC. Amino acid sequence: CASRGRGEQYF.

The chain has TRBV10-3 and TRBJ2-7, with 7 bases lining up with TRBD2. V lost 5 bases to trimming and J lost 2 bases; unmatched junction nucleotides: 12. CDR1 and CDR2 (germline): ENHRY, SYGVKD. The CDR3 extends over 16 amino acids. The CDR3, as DNA: TGTGCCATCAGTTCATTGAGCGGGACGGCGGCCTACGAGCAGTACTTC. Amino acid sequence: CAISSLSGTAAYEQYF.

The V and J genes are TRBV5-5 and TRBJ1-3; D remains ambiguous. V was clipped by 2 bases and J by 0 bases, with 9 bases between them. This CDR3 contains 15 residues. Germline V gene lookup returns CDR1 SGHKS and CDR2 YYEKEE (reference sequence). The CDR3 spells CASSLEANSGNTIYF. In DNA, the CDR3 is TGTGCCAGCAGCTTAGAAGCCAACTCTGGAAACACCATATATTTT.

The chain uses TRBV5-1 and TRBJ2-7, with 7 bases fitting TRBD1. There are 17 residues in the CDR3. Germline V CDR1 and CDR2: SGHRS, YFSETQ. V lost 1 base to trimming and J lost 5 bases; unmatched junction nucleotides: 15. DNA for the CDR3: TGCGCCAGCAGCTTGTACACTATACGGGACAGCGTCAACGAGCAGTACTTC. Protein sequence: CASSLYTIRDSVNEQYF.

V gene TRBV11-2 combines with J gene TRBJ1-2, with D tentatively TRBD1 (5 bases). With 0 bases removed from V and 4 bases from J, the gap between germline ends came to 12 bases. The germline CDR1 and CDR2 sequences are SGHAT and FQNNGV. This CDR3 spans 15 amino acids. The CDR3 bases are TGTGCCAGCAGCTTAGATGGTCGGGGGGGCTATGGCTACACCTTC. Protein product: CASSLDGRGGYGYTF. Drawing the rest from reference TRBV11-2 and TRBJ1-2, the complete variable domain is EAGVAQSPRYKIIEKRQSVAFWCNPISGHATLYWYQQILGQGPKLLIQFQNNGVVDDSQLPKDRFSAERLKGVDSTLKIQPAKLEDSAVYLCASSLDGRGGYGYTFGSGTRLTVV.